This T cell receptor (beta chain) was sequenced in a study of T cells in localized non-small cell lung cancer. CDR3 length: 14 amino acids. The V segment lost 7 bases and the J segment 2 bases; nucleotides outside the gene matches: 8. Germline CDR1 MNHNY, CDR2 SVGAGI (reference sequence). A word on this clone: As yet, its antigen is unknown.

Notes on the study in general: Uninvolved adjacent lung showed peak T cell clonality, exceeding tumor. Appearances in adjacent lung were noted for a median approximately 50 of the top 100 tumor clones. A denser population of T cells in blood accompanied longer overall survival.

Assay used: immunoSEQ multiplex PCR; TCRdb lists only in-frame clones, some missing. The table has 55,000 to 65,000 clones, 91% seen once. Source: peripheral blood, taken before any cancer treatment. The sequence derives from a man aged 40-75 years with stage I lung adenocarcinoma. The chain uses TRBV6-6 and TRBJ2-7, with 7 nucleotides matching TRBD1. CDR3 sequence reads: CASKTTGRTYEQYF. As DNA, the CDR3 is TGTGCCAGCAAGACGACAGGGAGAACCTACGAGCAGTACTTC.